The rows below give T cell receptor beta chains drawn from one sample of a study of blood T cells in healthy people across ages. TCRdb passed the 5' RACE reads through MiXCR, listing each CDR3 protein once. The sample has about 680,000 distinct CDR3 sequences; 49% are singletons. Sequenced: blood. Receptors were obtained from a woman aged 60 to 75 in good health. CDR3s leave out the opening cysteine and the closing phenylalanine or tryptophan. The order of the fields is clone size, J gene, V gene, CDR3 protein. The listing skips clone size in some rows; elsewhere it reads once, few, many or a size class.

size: many
J: TRBJ2-7
V: TRBV3-1
CDR3: ASSPRASGAYEQY

size: -
J: TRBJ1-3
V: TRBV29-1
CDR3: SVAWTVEGNTIY

size: -
J: TRBJ2-4
V: TRBV3-1
CDR3: ASSQEDNIQY

size: -
J: TRBJ1-1
V: TRBV28
CDR3: ASHATLNTGAF

size: -
J: TRBJ2-5
V: TRBV19
CDR3: ASSPRLAGHQETQY

size: -
J: TRBJ1-5
V: TRBV20-1
CDR3: SASRVRGLDQPQH

size: -
J: TRBJ2-3
V: TRBV18
CDR3: ASSPSVPTDTQY

size: -
J: TRBJ2-3
V: TRBV20-1
CDR3: SARRTAPDTQY

size: few
J: TRBJ1-4
V: TRBV27
CDR3: ASSLVSGGYEKLF

size: -
J: TRBJ2-7
V: TRBV6-6
CDR3: ASSYSRRASSYEQY

size: -
J: TRBJ1-1
V: TRBV29-1
CDR3: SARLGGYTEAF

size: -
J: TRBJ2-3
V: TRBV20-1
CDR3: SARDLAGRTQY

size: many
J: TRBJ2-7
V: TRBV7-9
CDR3: ASSYNRGYEQY

size: -
J: TRBJ2-5
V: TRBV6-5
CDR3: ASGSREEQY

size: few
J: TRBJ1-4
V: TRBV29-1
CDR3: SVEGSSREKLF

size: -
J: TRBJ2-5
V: TRBV18
CDR3: ASSSETRGETQY

size: few
J: TRBJ2-3
V: TRBV7-9
CDR3: AGIAGVGSTDTQY

size: -
J: TRBJ2-1
V: TRBV9
CDR3: ASSVSQGSYNEQF

size: -
J: TRBJ2-3
V: TRBV2
CDR3: ASSESASGSGGTDTQY

size: few
J: TRBJ2-1
V: TRBV7-9
CDR3: ASSLGQGGTYNEQF

size: -
J: TRBJ1-1
V: TRBV10-3
CDR3: ATETGTRTEAF

size: -
J: TRBJ2-2
V: TRBV5-6
CDR3: ASRIVGASGELF

size: few
J: TRBJ1-5
V: TRBV7-2
CDR3: ASSLGGQGISQPQH

size: -
J: TRBJ2-5
V: TRBV25-1
CDR3: ATSPGQDNQETQY

size: -
J: TRBJ2-3
V: TRBV6-4
CDR3: ASSDRATDTQY

size: once
J: TRBJ2-1
V: TRBV20-1
CDR3: SARVASPTWRVEGF

size: few
J: TRBJ1-1
V: TRBV7-2
CDR3: ASSFHAMNTEAF

size: -
J: TRBJ2-1
V: TRBV7-2
CDR3: ASSHGTGRSSYNEQF

size: once
J: TRBJ2-6
V: TRBV20-1
CDR3: STSDSGANVLT

size: many
J: TRBJ2-3
V: TRBV29-1
CDR3: SGASGSWTDTQY

size: -
J: TRBJ2-7
V: TRBV28
CDR3: ASSGCLSGPSYEQY

size: -
J: -
V: TRBV29-1
CDR3: SVEQETQF

size: -
J: TRBJ2-5
V: TRBV5-1
CDR3: ASSLVAGQLQETQY

size: -
J: TRBJ2-3
V: TRBV3-1
CDR3: ASSPGARNTQY

size: -
J: TRBJ1-1
V: TRBV4-1
CDR3: ASSQEQSRGTEAF

size: -
J: TRBJ2-5
V: TRBV27
CDR3: ASPTLQETQY

size: -
J: TRBJ2-5
V: TRBV13
CDR3: ASGRTGAETQY

size: -
J: TRBJ1-6
V: TRBV7-8
CDR3: ASSRGEDYSPLH

size: few
J: TRBJ1-2
V: TRBV6-2/TRBV6-3
CDR3: ASRYTGTVLGYT

size: -
J: -
V: TRBV7-6
CDR3: ASSLEASGRRGIEAEQY

size: -
J: TRBJ2-3
V: TRBV2
CDR3: ASSEESATPTDTQY

size: few
J: -
V: TRBV19
CDR3: ASSMTSGSYNEQY

size: few
J: TRBJ2-7
V: TRBV5-1
CDR3: ASRQFGGSYEQY

size: many
J: TRBJ1-2
V: TRBV5-4
CDR3: ASSSHGTAYGYT

size: -
J: -
V: TRBV20-1
CDR3: SARRASGTYEQY

size: -
J: TRBJ2-3
V: TRBV10-3
CDR3: AISEFSGRTQDTQY

size: -
J: TRBJ2-3
V: TRBV7-3
CDR3: ASSPGQGLDLTQY

size: -
J: TRBJ2-3
V: TRBV29-1
CDR3: SVGGVSSGRVGSTDTQY

size: -
J: TRBJ2-1
V: TRBV7-2
CDR3: ASSRGIYNEQF

size: -
J: TRBJ2-3
V: TRBV10-3
CDR3: AVRSRQDGTDTQY

size: -
J: TRBJ1-2
V: TRBV21-1
CDR3: ASSPCSGTGKDGYT

size: many
J: TRBJ1-2
V: TRBV7-2
CDR3: ASSSLQGYYGYT

size: -
J: TRBJ2-1
V: TRBV14
CDR3: ASSPLTDRGRQNNEQF

size: -
J: TRBJ1-2
V: TRBV10-3
CDR3: TISDRRGHNYGYT

size: -
J: TRBJ2-1
V: TRBV29-1
CDR3: SVLGGRGIGSDEQF